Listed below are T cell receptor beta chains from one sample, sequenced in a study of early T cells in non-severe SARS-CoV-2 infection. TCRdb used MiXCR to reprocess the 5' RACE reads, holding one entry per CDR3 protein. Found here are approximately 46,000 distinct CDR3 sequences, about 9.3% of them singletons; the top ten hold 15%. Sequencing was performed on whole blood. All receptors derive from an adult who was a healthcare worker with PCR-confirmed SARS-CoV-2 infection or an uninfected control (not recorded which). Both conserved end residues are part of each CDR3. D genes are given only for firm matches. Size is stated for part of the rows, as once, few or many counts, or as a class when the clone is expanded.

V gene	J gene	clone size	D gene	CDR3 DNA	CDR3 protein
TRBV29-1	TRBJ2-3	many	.	TGCAGCGTAGGAATCACAGATACGCAGTATTTT	CSVGITDTQYF
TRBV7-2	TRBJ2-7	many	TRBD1	TGTGCCAGCAGCCCCCGACAGGGCCCCTACGAGCAGTACTTC	CASSPRQGPYEQYF
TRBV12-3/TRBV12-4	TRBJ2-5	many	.	TGTGCCAGCCGAGGACCTGAAGAGACCCAGTACTTC	CASRGPEETQYF
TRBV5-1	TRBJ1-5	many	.	TGCGCCAGCAGCGAGGGCTTAAAGAATCAGCCCCAGCATTTT	CASSEGLKNQPQHF
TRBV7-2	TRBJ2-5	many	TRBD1	TGTGCCAGCAGCAACGGACAGGGCGACACCCAGTACTTC	CASSNGQGDTQYF
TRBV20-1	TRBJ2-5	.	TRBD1	TGCAGTGCTAGAAAGACAGGGCGTCCCTCAGAGACCCAGTACTTC	CSARKTGRPSETQYF
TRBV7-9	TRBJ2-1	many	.	TGTGCCAGCAGCTTAGCGCAGGGCGGGAAATCATCCCCCTACAATGAGCAGTTCTTC	CASSLAQGGKSSPYNEQFF
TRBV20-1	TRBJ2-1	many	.	TGCAGTGCAGGGGGACGGGGTAAGGGGAACAATGAGCAGTTCTTC	CSAGGRGKGNNEQFF
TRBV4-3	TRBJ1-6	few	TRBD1	TGCGCCAGCAGCCAACCGGGACAGGGTCCGCCGTTCCACTTT	CASSQPGQGPPFHF
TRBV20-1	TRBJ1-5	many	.	TGCAGTGCTAAGCCCCATGAGGGGATCGGGACTCAGCCCCAGCATTTT	CSAKPHEGIGTQPQHF
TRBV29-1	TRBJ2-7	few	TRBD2	TGCAGCGTTCCCCGCGGGACTAGCGAATTTTACGAGCAGTACTTC	CSVPRGTSEFYEQYF
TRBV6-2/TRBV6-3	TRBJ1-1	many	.	TGTGCCAGCACCCCCGGCGGCCGGAGTACTGAAGCTTTCTTT	CASTPGGRSTEAFF
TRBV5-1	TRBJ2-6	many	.	TGCGCCAGCAGTCACTCTGGGGCCAACGTCCTGACTTTC	CASSHSGANVLTF
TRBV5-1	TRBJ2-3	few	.	TGCGCCAGCAGCGGAGAACCCAGGGGAGGGACAGATACGCAGTATTTT	CASSGEPRGGTDTQYF
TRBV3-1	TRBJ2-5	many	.	TGTGCCAGCAGCCACACCGGACAGTCTGAGACCCAGTACTTC	CASSHTGQSETQYF
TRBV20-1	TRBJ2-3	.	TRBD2	TGCAGTGCTAGAGATCTTAGAGGAGCGGGAGGGATTACAGATACGCAGTATTTT	CSARDLRGAGGITDTQYF
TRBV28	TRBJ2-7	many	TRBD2	TGTGCCAGCAGTGGGACTAGCGGAGTTTACGAGCAGTACTTC	CASSGTSGVYEQYF
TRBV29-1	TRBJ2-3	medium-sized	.	TGCAGCGTTGACCCAGGGCGAGGCACAGATACGCAGTATTTT	CSVDPGRGTDTQYF
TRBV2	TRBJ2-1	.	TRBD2	TGTGCCAGCAGTCCCGCCGGGACTAGCGGGTCCTACAATGAGCAGTTCTTC	CASSPAGTSGSYNEQFF
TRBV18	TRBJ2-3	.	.	TGTGCCAGCTCACCACCCTATCGGAGAGATACGCAGTATTTT	CASSPPYRRDTQYF
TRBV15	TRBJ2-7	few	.	TGTGCCACCAGCAGAGATCGGGGCAGCCGCTCCTACGAGCAGTACTTC	CATSRDRGSRSYEQYF
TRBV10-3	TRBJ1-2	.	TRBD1	TGTGCCATCACCCCACGAGACAGGGAAAGCTACACCTTC	CAITPRDRESYTF
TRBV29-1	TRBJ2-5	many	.	TGCAGCGTTGTGGTGCCACGACAAGGAGAGACCCAGTACTTC	CSVVVPRQGETQYF
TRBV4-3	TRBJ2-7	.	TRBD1	TGCGCCAGCAGCCACGGGACCGGGACAGGATCCTACGAGCAGTACTTC	CASSHGTGTGSYEQYF
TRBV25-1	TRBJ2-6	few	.	TGTGCCAGCAGTAACTGGGACTTCTCTGGGGCCAACGTCCTGACTTTC	CASSNWDFSGANVLTF
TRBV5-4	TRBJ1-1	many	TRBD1	TGTGCCAGCAGCTTACTGGACAGGGATGGCACTGAAGCTTTCTTT	CASSLLDRDGTEAFF
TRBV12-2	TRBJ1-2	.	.	TGTGCAAGTCGCTTATCAGGGCTCTATGGCTACACCTTC	CASRLSGLYGYTF
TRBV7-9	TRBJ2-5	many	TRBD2	TGTGCCAGCAGCTCACTAGCGGGAGGCAGGGAGACCCAGTACTTC	CASSSLAGGRETQYF
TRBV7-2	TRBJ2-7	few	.	TGTGCCAGCAGCCCAGGGACATTCGGCTACGAGCAGTACTTC	CASSPGTFGYEQYF
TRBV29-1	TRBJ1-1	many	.	TGCAGCGTTGGGGGGATCCAAGGCACTGAAGCTTTCTTT	CSVGGIQGTEAFF
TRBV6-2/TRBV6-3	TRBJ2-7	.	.	TGTGCCAGCAGTTACTCTTACAGGTTGTACGAGCAGTACTTC	CASSYSYRLYEQYF
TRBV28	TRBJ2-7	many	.	TGTGCCAGCAGTTTAGGGTACTTCGTCGAGCAGTACTTC	CASSLGYFVEQYF
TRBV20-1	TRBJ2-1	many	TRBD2	TGCAGTGCTAACCCGGCTAGCGGGACCTACAATGAGCAGTTCTTC	CSANPASGTYNEQFF
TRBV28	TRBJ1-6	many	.	TGTGCCAGCAGCAGCTCCTATAATTCACCCCTCCACTTT	CASSSSYNSPLHF